The 21 T cell receptor beta chains in this list originate from one sample, sequenced in a study of T cells in Graves' hyperthyroidism and ophthalmopathy. Amplification of TCR beta CDR3 regions used RNA as the template. In the first-round RT-PCR of the TCR CDR3, the HTBI primer set was used. TCRdb analysed the multiplex PCR reads with MiXCR anew, one entry per CDR3 protein. The table records 360,000 or so distinct CDR3 sequences, roughly 15% of them present only once. The specimen was blood. The receptors come from a woman aged 60-70 years with Graves' ophthalmopathy.

There are a few counts of this clonotype. This chain connects TRBV5-1 to TRBJ2-3, with TRBD2 matching over 13 bases. Germline assignment: CDR1 SGHRS and CDR2 YFSETQ. V lost 4 bases and J lost 2; bases outside the gene matches: 4. The length of the CDR3 is 16 residues. The CDR3 DNA reads TGCGCCAGCAGCACAGGGACTAGCGGGATCACAGATACGCAGTATTTT. This translates into CASSTGTSGITDTQYF.

The rearrangement links TRBV5-1 to TRBJ2-2, with D maybe TRBD1 (6 bases). Germline V gene lookup returns CDR1 SGHRS and CDR2 YFSETQ. V lost 0 bases and J 6 bases, leaving 9 bases between the germline ends. The CDR3 totals 14 residues. The CDR3 reads CASSLATGPGELFF. The CDR3 DNA reads as TGCGCCAGCAGCTTGGCGACAGGCCCCGGGGAGCTGTTTTTT.

This clonotype was seen ten or more times. This chain links TRBV30 with TRBJ2-1; 10 nucleotides match TRBD2. CDR3 length: 17 residues. V trimming: 8 bases; J trimming: 0 bases; junction bases outside the gene matches: 13. The germline V gene has CDR1 GTSNPN and CDR2 SVGIG (reference sequence). This chain's CDR3 is CALRGAGGYSSYNEQFF. CDR3 nucleotides: TGTGCCCTGAGGGGAGCGGGAGGGTATAGCTCCTACAATGAGCAGTTCTTC.

This clonotype has at least ten counts. The genes are TRBV7-2 and TRBJ2-3; D perhaps matches TRBD1 (5 bases). Trimming took off 3 bases at V and 5 bases at J, with 9 bases between the two ends. Per the germline V gene, CDR1 is SGHTA and CDR2 is FQGNSA. The CDR3 runs to 13 residues. The chain's CDR3 is CASSFGQGDTQYF. CDR3 sequence (DNA): TGTGCCAGCAGCTTTGGGCAGGGAGATACGCAGTATTTT.

This clonotype has ten or more counts. V usage is TRBV12-5 and J usage is TRBJ2-7, with D perhaps TRBD1 or TRBD2 (5 bases each). Trimming removed 0 bases at V and 0 bases at J, with 9 bases between. This CDR3 spans 15 amino acids. Germline CDR1 reads LGHNT; CDR2 reads FRNRAP. CDR3 sequence (DNA): TGTGCTAGTGGTTTGGTACTTGGGGGCTCCTACGAGCAGTACTTC. This codes for CASGLVLGGSYEQYF.

The V and J genes are TRBV20-1 and TRBJ2-7; D remains unclear. Trimming took off 6 bases at V and 5 bases at J, with 17 bases between the two ends. Germline V gene sequence: CDR1 DFQATT, CDR2 SNEGSKA (reference sequence). The CDR3 length is 13 residues. The CDR3 protein is CSAPLGARNEQYF. The CDR3 nucleotides read TGCAGTGCCCCTTTGGGTGCGCGGAACGAGCAGTACTTC.

This clonotype has ten or more counts. The chain uses TRBV7-9 and TRBJ2-1; D gene unclear. The CDR3 totals 11 residues. V lost 5 bases to trimming and J lost 10 bases, with 9 bases between them. Per germline, CDR1 SEHNR and CDR2 FQNEAQ (reference sequence). DNA for the CDR3: TGTGCCAGCAGCCGTACGTGGGAGCAGTTCTTC. The encoded protein is CASSRTWEQFF.

The sample holds many counts of this clonotype. The chain links TRBV12-3 or TRBV12-4 to TRBJ1-2; 9 nucleotides line up with TRBD1. The CDR3 contains 14 residues. V lost 4 bases, J lost 2 bases, and 2 bases stayed unmatched. The CDR3 region is CASSWGQGNYGYTF. The CDR3 DNA follows: TGTGCCAGCAGTTGGGGACAGGGAAACTATGGCTACACCTTC.

This clonotype was seen a single time. The V and J genes are TRBV20-1 and TRBJ2-7; TRBD2 agrees at 9 bases. Trimming at V came to 6 bases and at J to 2 bases, leaving 8 bases not matched to a gene. CDR1 DFQATT and CDR2 SNEGSKA come from the germline V gene (reference sequence). The CDR3 contains 14 residues. CDR3 region: CSANPSGNTYEQYF. CDR3 bases: TGCAGTGCGAATCCTAGCGGGAACACCTACGAGCAGTACTTC.

Concerning this clonotype: One junction end does not reproduce the germline sequence, and a read error may be involved. The CDR3 sequence: CSARAGLAGGPNTRELFF. Written as DNA, the CDR3 is TGCAGTGCTAGAGCCGGACTAGCGGGAGGGCCGAACACCAGGGAGCTGTTTTTT. The J gene is TRBJ2-2, the V gene TRBV20-1, with 15 bases fitting TRBD2. Germline CDR1 is DFQATT and CDR2 is SNEGSKA (reference sequence). The CDR3 has 18 amino acids.

The chain joins TRBV27 to TRBJ1-2; TRBD1 is a possible D gene (5 bases). V lost 9 bases, J lost 2 bases, and 16 bases lay in between. CDR1 and CDR2 (germline): MNHEY, SMNVEV (reference sequence). The CDR3 runs 14 residues. The CDR3 region is CARTQTGVNYGYTF. The CDR3 region has the DNA TGTGCCAGGACACAAACAGGAGTCAACTATGGCTACACCTTC.

The chain combines TRBV28 with TRBJ2-1; D perhaps matches TRBD2 (6 bases). Germline V lookup: CDR1 MDHEN, CDR2 SYDVKM. The CDR3 runs 15 residues. Trimming removed 5 bases at V and 3 bases at J, with 14 bases between. The DNA of the CDR3 is TGTGCCAGCAGTCGATCGACTAGACACTACAATGAGCAGTTCTTC. It specifies CASSRSTRHYNEQFF.

Ten or more counts support this clonotype. V usage is TRBV2 and J usage is TRBJ1-4; D is unclear. Germline V CDR1 and CDR2: SNHLY, FYNNEI. The CDR3 extends over 11 amino acids. Trimming took 3 bases from V and 8 from J, leaving 4 bases between them. The CDR3 protein is CASSDFEKLFF. In nucleotides, the CDR3 is TGTGCCAGCAGTGATTTCGAAAAACTGTTTTTT.

In its sample, this clonotype was seen many times. This chain links TRBV5-1 with TRBJ2-3, with TRBD2 matching 11 bases. The length of the CDR3 is 16 residues. J lost 4 bases, V lost 2 bases, and 6 bases had no gene match. CDR1 SGHRS and CDR2 YFSETQ come from the germline V gene. The chain's CDR3 is CASSLLAGAAADTQYF. CDR3 sequence (DNA): TGCGCCAGCAGCTTACTAGCGGGAGCAGCCGCAGATACGCAGTATTTT.

At least ten counts were recorded for this clonotype. The V call is TRBV7-2, the J call TRBJ2-5; 8 bases match TRBD1. CDR3 length: 13 amino acids. V was clipped by 4 bases and J by 4 bases; unmatched bases: 2. The germline gives CDR1 SGHTA, CDR2 FQGNSA. CDR3 DNA sequence: TGTGCCAGCAGCTCCCAGGGGGCAGAGACCCAGTACTTC. It encodes CASSSQGAETQYF.

This clonotype was observed a few times. V usage is TRBV27 and J usage is TRBJ2-1, with 12 bases identical to TRBD2. V lost 7 bases and J lost 12; bases outside the gene matches: 4. Germline assignment: CDR1 MNHEY and CDR2 SMNVEV (reference sequence). The CDR3 loop spans 12 amino acids. CDR3 sequence reads: CASTGLAGWQFF. The DNA for the CDR3 is TGTGCCAGCACCGGACTAGCGGGATGGCAGTTCTTC.

There are many counts of this clonotype. The rearrangement links TRBV18 to TRBJ1-4; 8 nucleotides match TRBD1. The V gene's germline CDR1 is KGHSH and CDR2 LQKENI. The CDR3 is made up of 14 amino acids. J gave up 2 bases and V 4 bases, and 0 bases lay outside the gene matches. CDR3 DNA sequence: TGTGCCAGCTCACGGACAGGGACTAATGAAAAACTGTTTTTT. This translates into CASSRTGTNEKLFF.

The gene calls are TRBV25-1 and TRBJ1-4; D possibly corresponds to TRBD1 (5 bases). The CDR3 is made up of 15 amino acids. V was shortened by 4 bases and J by 7 bases, with 16 bases between the two germline ends. Germline CDR1 MGHDK, CDR2 SYGVNS. CDR3 in amino acids: CASSGPGRLAEKLFF. The CDR3 DNA sequence: TGTGCCAGCAGTGGACCAGGGAGGTTAGCTGAAAAACTGTTTTTT. The full variable domain, rest sourced from reference TRBV25-1 and TRBJ1-4, is EADIYQTPRYLVIGTGKKITLECSQTMGHDKMYWYQQDPGMELHLIHYSYGVNSTEKGDLSSESTVSRIRTEHFPLTLESARPSHTSQYLCASSGPGRLAEKLFFGSGTQLSVL.

This clonotype was found many times. The genes are TRBV5-1 and TRBJ2-7; 12 bases map to TRBD2. The CDR3 covers 15 residues. Germline V CDR1 and CDR2: SGHRS, YFSETQ. V trimming: 4 bases; J trimming: 7 bases; junction bases outside the gene matches: 9. Here the CDR3 reads CASSGETSGRSEQYF. CDR3 DNA: TGCGCCAGCAGCGGGGAGACTAGCGGGAGAAGTGAGCAGTACTTC. The complete variable domain, with remaining parts taken from reference TRBV5-1 and TRBJ2-7, reads KAGVTQTPRYLIKTRGQQVTLSCSPISGHRSVSWYQQTPGQGLQFLFEYFSETQRNKGNFPGRFSGRQFSNSRSEMNVSTLELGDSALYLCASSGETSGRSEQYFGPGTRLTVT.

This clonotype was seen ten or more times. The CDR3 here is CAWSVKGWKFTDTQYF. For the CDR3, the DNA is TGTGCCTGGAGTGTAAAGGGTTGGAAGTTCACAGATACGCAGTATTTT. The chain couples TRBV30 to TRBJ2-3, with D uncertain. Trimming took 0 bases from V and 2 from J, leaving 15 bases between them. CDR1 is GTSNPN, CDR2 SVGIG, per germline (reference sequence). The CDR3 contains 16 residues.

This clonotype was seen at least ten times. The genes are TRBV11-1 and TRBJ2-1, with TRBD1 identical over 7 bases. The ends lost 0 bases at V and 4 bases at J; junction bases unmatched: 3. In germline, CDR1 is SGHAT, CDR2 FQDESV (reference sequence). The CDR3 length is 15 residues. The CDR3 sequence: CASSLARGRYNEQFF. In DNA, the CDR3 is TGTGCCAGCAGCTTAGCCAGGGGGAGATACAATGAGCAGTTCTTC.